Shown below are 10 T cell receptor beta chains from a single sample sequenced in a study of cytomegalovirus exposure and HLA in healthy donors (dated by TCRdb to 2017 to 2019). The library was obtained by the immunoSEQ multiplex PCR assay. For the multiplex PCR, a mixture combining 60 forward primers for TCR Vbeta segments and 13 reverse primers for TCR Jbeta segments was used. The table was pulled from immuneACCESS by TCRdb, which kept in-frame rearrangements only. Such tables lose some clones; where checked, under half of the loss comes from unresolved V genes, and the rest has no known cause. This specimen's table enumerates some 47,000 clones. The ten biggest clones cover 2% to 2.5% of the sample. Input material: PBMCs. These receptors all come from a woman in her forties in good health and CMV-seronegative.

This rearrangement joins TRBV10-3 to TRBJ2-5; 13 bases map to TRBD2. The assigned J gene may be wrong: the sequence end matches TRBJ2-7 better. From germline, CDR1 is ENHRY and CDR2 SYGVKD. The CDR3 spans 15 residues. CDR3 coding DNA: TGTGCCATCAGACCTGGACTAGCGGGAGTCAACGAGCAGTACTTC. Residues: CAIRPGLAGVNEQYF.

The V and J genes are TRBV7-3 and TRBJ2-1; 7 nucleotides agree with TRBD1. The ends lost 5 bases at V and 11 bases at J; junction bases unmatched: 12. This CDR3 has 14 residues. Germline CDR1 is SGHTA and CDR2 is FQGTGA. The CDR3 DNA reads as TGTGCCAGCAGCGTCTCCGGGACAGAGCTTCAGCAGTTCTTC. Translation gives CASSVSGTELQQFF.

This chain connects TRBV4-3 to TRBJ2-5; 11 nucleotides line up with TRBD1. V gave up 1 base and J gave up 7 bases; unmatched junction bases: 5. Germline CDR1 reads LGHNA; CDR2 reads YSLEER. The CDR3 has 15 residues. Written as DNA, the CDR3 is TGCGCCAGCAGCCAAGTCTCGGGACAGGGGGGGACCCAGTACTTC. This translates into CASSQVSGQGGTQYF.

This chain uses TRBV14 with TRBJ1-1; 8 nucleotides align to TRBD1. Germline CDR1 is SGHDN and CDR2 is FVKESK. This CDR3 spans 13 amino acids. Unmatched junction bases numbered 10, after V lost 5 bases and J lost 11 bases. This CDR3 is CASSEGDRGWAFF. The CDR3 DNA is TGTGCCAGCAGCGAGGGAGACAGGGGATGGGCTTTCTTT. The full variable domain, in which reference TRBV14 and TRBJ1-1 provide the parts outside the CDR3, is EAGVTQFPSHSVIEKGQTVTLRCDPISGHDNLYWYRRVMGKEIKFLLHFVKESKQDESGMPNNRFLAERTGGTYSTLKVQPAELEDSGVYFCASSEGDRGWAFFGQGTRLTVV.

CDR3 region: CASSLLTGGSYTF. For the CDR3, the DNA is TGTGCCAGCAGCTTACTCACAGGCGGATCCTACACCTTC. The V and J genes are TRBV7-2 and TRBJ1-2; D is possibly TRBD1 (5 bases). Trimming stripped 2 bases from V and 10 bases from J, with 14 bases between. CDR3 size: 13 residues. Looked up from germline, CDR1 is SGHTA and CDR2 is FQGNSA.

This rearrangement joins TRBV6-1 to TRBJ2-7; maybe TRBD2 (7 bases). Germline V lookup: CDR1 MNHNS, CDR2 SASEGT. V lost 1 base and J 1 base, leaving 11 bases between the germline ends. This CDR3 is 15 amino acids long. The DNA for the CDR3 is TGTGCCAGCAGTGAAGGGGGGGGGCCGTCCTACGAGCAGTACTTC. Encoded protein: CASSEGGGPSYEQYF.

The genes are TRBV5-1 and TRBJ1-2, with TRBD1 matching 7 bases. The ends lost 0 bases at V and 7 bases at J; junction bases unmatched: 6. The CDR3 runs to 14 residues. CDR1 is SGHRS, CDR2 YFSETQ, per germline. This CDR3 reads CASSLEEGASGYTF. The CDR3 DNA follows: TGCGCCAGCAGCTTGGAGGAGGGGGCAAGTGGCTACACCTTC.

As concerns this clone: Other DNA sequences from this sample encode an identical CDR3 as well. The chain uses TRBV6-5 and TRBJ1-6; no reliable D call. The CDR3 extends over 14 amino acids. Germline loops: CDR1 MNHEY, CDR2 SVGAGI. Trimming took 0 bases from V and 9 from J, leaving 9 bases between them. The CDR3 nucleotides read TGTGCCAGCAGTTACTCCCAGGCTCGTTCACCCCTCCACTTT. This codes for CASSYSQARSPLHF.

The chain couples TRBV4-2 to TRBJ1-1; D is ambiguous. Germline values: CDR1 LGHNA, CDR2 YNFKEQ. V shed 1 base and J shed 5 bases, with 8 bases lying between them. The CDR3 runs to 13 residues. The CDR3 sequence is CASSQAKETEAFF. CDR3 nucleotide sequence: TGTGCCAGCAGCCAAGCGAAGGAGACTGAAGCTTTCTTT.

The chain is built from TRBV9 and TRBJ2-2; D is possibly TRBD2 (5 bases). The length of the CDR3 is 14 residues. V lost 0 bases and J 6 bases, leaving 9 bases between the germline ends. Germline V gene lookup returns CDR1 SGDLS and CDR2 YYNGEE. The CDR3 is CASSVVGDAGELFF. Here the CDR3 DNA reads TGTGCCAGCAGCGTAGTCGGGGATGCCGGGGAGCTGTTTTTT.